These T cell receptor beta chains were read from a single sample in a study of T cells after yellow fever vaccination. TCRdb re-called the 5' RACE reads with MiXCR, one entry per CDR3 protein. The table shows some 560,000 distinct CDR3 sequences, with less than 20% occurring only once. Sequenced here: PBMCs, sampled 15 days after the yellow fever booster vaccination. The receptors derive from a man aged 25-45 years who received the YFV17D yellow fever vaccine. The CDR3 runs from the conserved cysteine through the conserved F or W. The D gene is left open where the match is weak. Clone size is shown for a subset of rows, as once, few, many or a class of expanded clone.

clone size: few
V gene: TRBV25-1
D gene: TRBD1
J gene: TRBJ1-6
CDR3 protein: CASRGTGYNSPLHF
CDR3 DNA: TGTGCCAGCAGGGGGACAGGTTATAATTCACCCCTCCACTTT

clone size: .
V gene: TRBV4-1
D gene: .
J gene: TRBJ2-5
CDR3 protein: CASSPTSGGGETQYF
CDR3 DNA: TGCGCCAGCAGCCCGACTTCTGGGGGCGGGGAGACCCAGTACTTC

clone size: few
V gene: TRBV4-2
D gene: .
J gene: TRBJ2-6
CDR3 protein: CASSQVGGANVLTF
CDR3 DNA: TGTGCCAGCAGCCAAGTCGGGGGGGCCAACGTCCTGACTTTC

clone size: .
V gene: TRBV19
D gene: .
J gene: TRBJ2-3
CDR3 protein: CASSISYSTDTQYF
CDR3 DNA: TGTGCCAGTAGTATAAGCTATAGCACAGATACGCAGTATTTT

clone size: .
V gene: TRBV5-1
D gene: TRBD1
J gene: TRBJ2-1
CDR3 protein: CASSPQGWTYNEQFF
CDR3 DNA: TGCGCCAGCAGCCCACAGGGGTGGACCTACAATGAGCAGTTCTTC

clone size: .
V gene: TRBV5-1
D gene: TRBD1
J gene: TRBJ2-7
CDR3 protein: CASSPGTAGSYSYEQYF
CDR3 DNA: TGCGCCAGCAGCCCGGGGACAGCCGGATCCTACTCCTACGAGCAGTACTTC

clone size: few
V gene: TRBV7-2
D gene: .
J gene: TRBJ2-3
CDR3 protein: CASKLPSSDTQYF
CDR3 DNA: TGTGCCAGCAAACTCCCCAGTTCAGATACGCAGTATTTT

clone size: few
V gene: TRBV5-1
D gene: TRBD2
J gene: TRBJ2-1
CDR3 protein: CASTLAGTSGGNEQFF
CDR3 DNA: TGCGCCAGCACCTTGGCCGGGACTAGCGGAGGCAATGAGCAGTTCTTC

clone size: .
V gene: TRBV25-1
D gene: .
J gene: TRBJ2-7
CDR3 protein: CASSEWLGGEQYF
CDR3 DNA: TGTGCCAGCAGTGAATGGCTTGGGGGCGAGCAGTACTTC

clone size: .
V gene: TRBV9
D gene: .
J gene: TRBJ1-2
CDR3 protein: CASSVESGGSGYTF
CDR3 DNA: TGTGCCAGCAGCGTAGAGAGCGGGGGGTCTGGCTACACCTTC

clone size: .
V gene: TRBV7-9
D gene: .
J gene: TRBJ2-1
CDR3 protein: CASSVISGNEQFF
CDR3 DNA: TGTGCCAGCAGCGTCATAAGTGGTAATGAGCAGTTCTTC

clone size: few
V gene: TRBV29-1
D gene: TRBD1
J gene: TRBJ2-5
CDR3 protein: CSVEGRQGSRPQYF
CDR3 DNA: TGCAGCGTTGAAGGTCGACAGGGTTCTCGGCCCCAGTACTTC

clone size: .
V gene: TRBV6-2/TRBV6-3
D gene: TRBD2
J gene: TRBJ2-3
CDR3 protein: CASSFRREWPTDTQYF
CDR3 DNA: TGTGCCAGCAGTTTCCGGCGGGAGTGGCCCACAGATACGCAGTATTTT

clone size: few
V gene: TRBV14
D gene: TRBD2
J gene: TRBJ2-1
CDR3 protein: CASSQVGRLAEKYNEQFF
CDR3 DNA: TGTGCCAGCAGCCAAGTAGGGAGACTAGCGGAGAAATACAATGAGCAGTTCTTC

clone size: .
V gene: TRBV6-6
D gene: .
J gene: TRBJ2-3
CDR3 protein: CASQGQTTDTQYF
CDR3 DNA: TGTGCCAGCCAAGGACAGACTACAGATACGCAGTATTTT

clone size: .
V gene: TRBV15
D gene: TRBD2
J gene: TRBJ2-2
CDR3 protein: CATSAETSGRHTGELFF
CDR3 DNA: TGTGCCACCAGCGCAGAAACTAGCGGGAGACACACCGGGGAGCTGTTTTTT

clone size: .
V gene: TRBV15
D gene: TRBD2
J gene: TRBJ2-3
CDR3 protein: CATRLGRADTDTQYF
CDR3 DNA: TGTGCCACCCGGTTAGGGAGGGCGGACACAGATACGCAGTATTTT

clone size: once
V gene: TRBV4-3
D gene: .
J gene: TRBJ2-1
CDR3 protein: CASSQLRSSEQFF
CDR3 DNA: TGCGCCAGCAGCCAACTTAGAAGCAGTGAGCAGTTCTTC

clone size: .
V gene: TRBV25-1
D gene: .
J gene: TRBJ2-2
CDR3 protein: CASSELTANTGELFF
CDR3 DNA: TGTGCCAGCAGTGAACTTACCGCGAACACCGGGGAGCTGTTTTTT

clone size: .
V gene: TRBV6-1
D gene: TRBD1
J gene: TRBJ1-2
CDR3 protein: CASRSGQGYGYTF
CDR3 DNA: TGTGCCAGCAGGAGCGGACAGGGTTATGGCTACACCTTC